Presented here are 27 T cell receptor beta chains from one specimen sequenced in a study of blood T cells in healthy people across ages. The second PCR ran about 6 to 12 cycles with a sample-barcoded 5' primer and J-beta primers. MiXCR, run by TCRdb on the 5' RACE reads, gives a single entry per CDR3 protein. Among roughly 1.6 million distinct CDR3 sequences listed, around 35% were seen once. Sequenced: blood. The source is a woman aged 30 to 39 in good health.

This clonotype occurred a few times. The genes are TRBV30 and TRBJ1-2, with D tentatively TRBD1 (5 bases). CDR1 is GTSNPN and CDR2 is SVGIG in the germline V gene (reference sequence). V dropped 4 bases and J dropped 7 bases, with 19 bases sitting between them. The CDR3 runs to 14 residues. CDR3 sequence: CAWKSGASMIGYTF. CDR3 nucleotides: TGTGCCTGGAAGTCCGGGGCTTCTATGATTGGCTACACCTTC.

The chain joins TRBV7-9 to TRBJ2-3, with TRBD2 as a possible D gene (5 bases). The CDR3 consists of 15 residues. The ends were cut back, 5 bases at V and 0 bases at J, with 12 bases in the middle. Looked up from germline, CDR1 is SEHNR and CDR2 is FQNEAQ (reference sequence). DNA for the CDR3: TGTGCCAGCAGCCCAGAGACTACTAGCACAGATACGCAGTATTTT. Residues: CASSPETTSTDTQYF.

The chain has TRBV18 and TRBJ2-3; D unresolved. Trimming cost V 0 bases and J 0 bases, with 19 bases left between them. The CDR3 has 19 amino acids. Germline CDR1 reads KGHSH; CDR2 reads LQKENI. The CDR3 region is CASSPPMHRYLTSTDTQYF. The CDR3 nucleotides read TGTGCCAGCTCACCACCGATGCATAGATACTTGACTAGCACAGATACGCAGTATTTT. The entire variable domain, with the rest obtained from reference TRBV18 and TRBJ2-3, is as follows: NAGVMQNPRHLVRRRGQEARLRCSPMKGHSHVYWYRQLPEEGLKFMVYLQKENIIDESGMPKERFSAEFPKEGPSILRIQQVVRGDSAAYFCASSPPMHRYLTSTDTQYFGPGTRLTVL.

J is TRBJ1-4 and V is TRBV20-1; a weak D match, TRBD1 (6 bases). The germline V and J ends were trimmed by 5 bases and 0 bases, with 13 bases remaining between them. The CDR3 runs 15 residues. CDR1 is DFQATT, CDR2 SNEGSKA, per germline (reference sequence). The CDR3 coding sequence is TGCAGTGCTGGGGGGGCCACTACAACTAATGAAAAACTGTTTTTT. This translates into CSAGGATTTNEKLFF.

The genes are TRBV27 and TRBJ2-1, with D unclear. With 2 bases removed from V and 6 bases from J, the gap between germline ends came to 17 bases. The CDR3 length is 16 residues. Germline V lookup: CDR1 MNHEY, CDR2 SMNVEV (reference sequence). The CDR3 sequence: CASSLLGPRVGNEQFF. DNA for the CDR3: TGTGCCAGCAGTTTACTAGGGCCACGGGTGGGCAATGAGCAGTTCTTC.

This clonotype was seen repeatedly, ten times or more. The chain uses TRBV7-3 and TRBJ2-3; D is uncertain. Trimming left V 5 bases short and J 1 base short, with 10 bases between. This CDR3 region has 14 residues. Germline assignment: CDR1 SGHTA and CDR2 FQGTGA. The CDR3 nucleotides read TGTGCCAGCAGCAGTGGCGTGGGCACAGATACGCAGTATTTT. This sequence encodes CASSSGVGTDTQYF.

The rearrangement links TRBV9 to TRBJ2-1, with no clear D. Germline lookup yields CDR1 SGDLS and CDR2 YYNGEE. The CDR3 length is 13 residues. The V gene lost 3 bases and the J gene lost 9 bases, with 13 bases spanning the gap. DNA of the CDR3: TGTGCCAGCAGCGCAGTGTCTTCGGGTGAGCAGTTCTTC. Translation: CASSAVSSGEQFF.

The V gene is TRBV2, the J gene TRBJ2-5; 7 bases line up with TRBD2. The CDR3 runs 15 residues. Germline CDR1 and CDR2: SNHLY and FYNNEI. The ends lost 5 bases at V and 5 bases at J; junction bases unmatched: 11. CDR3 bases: TGTGCCAGCAGTACGCAGGGAGGGGTTAGGGAGACCCAGTACTTC. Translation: CASSTQGGVRETQYF.

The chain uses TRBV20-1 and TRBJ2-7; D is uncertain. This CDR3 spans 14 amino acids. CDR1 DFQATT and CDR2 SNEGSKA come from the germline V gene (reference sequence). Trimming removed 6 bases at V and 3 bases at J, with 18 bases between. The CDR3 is CSANPGLTDYEQYF. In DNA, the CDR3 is TGCAGTGCGAATCCTGGGCTAACCGACTACGAGCAGTACTTC.

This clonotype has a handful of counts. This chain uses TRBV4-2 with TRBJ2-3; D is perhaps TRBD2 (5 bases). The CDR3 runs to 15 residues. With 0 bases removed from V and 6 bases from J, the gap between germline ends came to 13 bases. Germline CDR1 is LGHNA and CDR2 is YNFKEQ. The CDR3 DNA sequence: TGTGCCAGCAGCCAAGATTTGCTTGGCGGGGATACGCAGTATTTT. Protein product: CASSQDLLGGDTQYF.

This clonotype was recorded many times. DNA for the CDR3: TGTGCCACCAGTGATGCCGGGACTAGCAGCTACAATGAGCAGTTCTTC. Its translation is CATSDAGTSSYNEQFF. The chain joins TRBV24-1 to TRBJ2-1; 9 nucleotides match TRBD2. The CDR3 consists of 16 residues. The V and J ends lost 3 bases and 3 bases, in that order; junction bases with no gene match: 5. In germline, CDR1 is KGHDR, CDR2 SFDVKD.

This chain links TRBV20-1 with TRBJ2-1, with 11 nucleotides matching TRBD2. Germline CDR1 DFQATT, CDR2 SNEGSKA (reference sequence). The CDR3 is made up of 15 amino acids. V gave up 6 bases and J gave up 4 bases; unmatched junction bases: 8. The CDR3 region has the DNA TGCAGTGCCATGACTAGCGGGGAAGATTACAATGAGCAGTTCTTC. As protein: CSAMTSGEDYNEQFF.

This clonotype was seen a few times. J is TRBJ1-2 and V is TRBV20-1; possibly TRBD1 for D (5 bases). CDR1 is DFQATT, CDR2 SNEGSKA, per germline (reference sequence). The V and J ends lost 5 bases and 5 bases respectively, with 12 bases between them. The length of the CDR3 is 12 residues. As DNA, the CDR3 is TGCAGTGCTCCCAGGGCGGCTTATGGCTACACCTTC. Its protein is CSAPRAAYGYTF.

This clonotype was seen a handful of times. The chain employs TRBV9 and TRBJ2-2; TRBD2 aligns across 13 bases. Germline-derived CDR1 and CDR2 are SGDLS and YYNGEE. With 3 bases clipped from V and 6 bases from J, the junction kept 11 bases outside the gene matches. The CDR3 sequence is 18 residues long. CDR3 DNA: TGTGCCAGCAGCGCGAAGACTAGCGGGGGGCCGACTGCCGGGGAGCTGTTTTTT. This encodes CASSAKTSGGPTAGELFF.

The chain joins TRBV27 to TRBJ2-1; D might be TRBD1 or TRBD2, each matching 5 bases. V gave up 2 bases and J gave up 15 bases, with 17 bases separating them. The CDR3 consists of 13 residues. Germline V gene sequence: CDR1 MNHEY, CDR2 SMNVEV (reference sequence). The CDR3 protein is CASSLNGGGGWFF. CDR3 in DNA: TGTGCCAGCAGTTTAAATGGGGGTGGTGGCTGGTTCTTC.

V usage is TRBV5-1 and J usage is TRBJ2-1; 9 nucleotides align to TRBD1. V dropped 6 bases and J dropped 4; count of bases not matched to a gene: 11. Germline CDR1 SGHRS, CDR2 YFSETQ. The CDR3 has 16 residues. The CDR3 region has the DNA TGCGCCAGCACAGAGACCGCTGGGACAGGGTACAATGAGCAGTTCTTC. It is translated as CASTETAGTGYNEQFF. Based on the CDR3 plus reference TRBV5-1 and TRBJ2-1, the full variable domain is KAGVTQTPRYLIKTRGQQVTLSCSPISGHRSVSWYQQTPGQGLQFLFEYFSETQRNKGNFPGRFSGRQFSNSRSEMNVSTLELGDSALYLCASTETAGTGYNEQFFGPGTRLTVL.

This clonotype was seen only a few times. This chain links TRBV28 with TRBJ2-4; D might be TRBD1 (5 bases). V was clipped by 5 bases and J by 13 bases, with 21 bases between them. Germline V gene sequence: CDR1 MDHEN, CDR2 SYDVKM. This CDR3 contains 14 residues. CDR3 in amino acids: CASSPRWGEVRQYF. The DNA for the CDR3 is TGTGCCAGCAGTCCCCGGTGGGGCGAGGTTAGGCAGTACTTC.

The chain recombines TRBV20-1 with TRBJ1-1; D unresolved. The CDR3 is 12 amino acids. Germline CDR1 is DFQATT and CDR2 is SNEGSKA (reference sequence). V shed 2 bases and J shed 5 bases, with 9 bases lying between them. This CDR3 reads CSARSVGTEAFF. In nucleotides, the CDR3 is TGCAGTGCTAGAAGTGTAGGAACTGAAGCTTTCTTT.

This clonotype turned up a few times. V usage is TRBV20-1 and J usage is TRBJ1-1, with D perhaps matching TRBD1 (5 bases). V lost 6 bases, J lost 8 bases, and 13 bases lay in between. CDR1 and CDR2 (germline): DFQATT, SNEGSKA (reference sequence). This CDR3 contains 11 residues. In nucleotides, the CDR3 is TGCAGTGCCAGGGAGAGGCGCGAAGCTTTCTTT. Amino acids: CSARERREAFF.

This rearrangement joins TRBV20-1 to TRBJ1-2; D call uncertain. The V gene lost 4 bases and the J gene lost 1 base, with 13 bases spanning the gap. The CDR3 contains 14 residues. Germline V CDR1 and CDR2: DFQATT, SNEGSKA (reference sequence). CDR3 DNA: TGCAGTGCTACCCGGGCGGGATATAACTATGGCTACACCTTC. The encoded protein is CSATRAGYNYGYTF.

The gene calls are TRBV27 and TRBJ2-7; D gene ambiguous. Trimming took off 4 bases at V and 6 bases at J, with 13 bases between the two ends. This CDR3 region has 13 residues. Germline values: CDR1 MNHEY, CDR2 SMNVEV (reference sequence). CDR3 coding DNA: TGTGCCAGCAGTTCCCGGTCCCGATGCGAGCAGTACTTC. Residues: CASSSRSRCEQYF.

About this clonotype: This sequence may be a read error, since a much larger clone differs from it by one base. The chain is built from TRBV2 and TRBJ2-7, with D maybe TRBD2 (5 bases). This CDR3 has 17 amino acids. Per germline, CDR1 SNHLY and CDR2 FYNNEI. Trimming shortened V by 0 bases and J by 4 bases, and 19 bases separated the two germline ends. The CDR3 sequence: CASSEALRHATNYEQYF. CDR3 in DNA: TGTGCCAGCAGTGAAGCCTTGCGACACGCGACTAATTACGAGCAGTACTTC.

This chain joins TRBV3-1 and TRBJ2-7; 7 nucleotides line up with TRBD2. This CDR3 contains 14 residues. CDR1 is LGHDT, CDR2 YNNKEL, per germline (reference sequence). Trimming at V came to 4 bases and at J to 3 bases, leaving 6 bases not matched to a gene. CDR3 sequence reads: CASSRAGESYEQYF. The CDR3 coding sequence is TGTGCCAGCAGCCGGGCGGGGGAGAGCTACGAGCAGTACTTC.

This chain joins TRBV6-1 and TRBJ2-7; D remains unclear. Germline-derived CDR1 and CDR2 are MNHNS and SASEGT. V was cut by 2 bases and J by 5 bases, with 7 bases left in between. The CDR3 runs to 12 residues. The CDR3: CASSELVDEQYF. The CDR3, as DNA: TGTGCCAGCAGTGAATTGGTTGACGAGCAGTACTTC.

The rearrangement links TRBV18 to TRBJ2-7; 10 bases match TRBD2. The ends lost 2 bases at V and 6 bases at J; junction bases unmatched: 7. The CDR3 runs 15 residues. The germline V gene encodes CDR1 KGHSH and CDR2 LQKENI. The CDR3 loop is CASSPSLAGVSEQYF. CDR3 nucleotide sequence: TGTGCCAGCTCACCAAGTCTAGCGGGAGTTTCCGAGCAGTACTTC.

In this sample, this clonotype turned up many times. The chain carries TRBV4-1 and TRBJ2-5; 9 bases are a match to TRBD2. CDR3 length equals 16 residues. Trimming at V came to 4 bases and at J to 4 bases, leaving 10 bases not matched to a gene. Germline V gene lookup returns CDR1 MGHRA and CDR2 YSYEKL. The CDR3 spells CASSPLLQTSGETQYF. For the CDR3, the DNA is TGCGCCAGCAGCCCCCTGTTACAGACTAGCGGAGAGACCCAGTACTTC.

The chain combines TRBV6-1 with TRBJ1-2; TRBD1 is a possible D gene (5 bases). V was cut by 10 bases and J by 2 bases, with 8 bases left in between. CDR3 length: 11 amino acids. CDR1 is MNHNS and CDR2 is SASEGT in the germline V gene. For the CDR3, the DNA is TGTGCCACTGACAGAAACTATGGCTACACCTTC. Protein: CATDRNYGYTF.